This T cell receptor (beta chain) was retrieved from a study of T-cell reconstitution after alpha-beta-depleted transplantation in children. Preparation of the TCRbeta library was carried out with unique molecular identifiers. MiXCR was run by TCRdb on the PCR reads, yielding one entry per CDR3 protein. The top ten clones hold roughly 5% of a sample with some 840,000 distinct CDR3 sequences, about 15% of them seen once. As concerns this clonotype: No antigen is known for it.

General observations from the study: Expanded graft clones numbering several hundred reportedly gave rise to alpha-beta T cells about two months after transplant. At day 60, the high TCRbeta diversity found in some patients originated from recipient T cells and thymic progenitors that had survived. A year had passed since transplant, and T-cell counts and diversity by then came mostly from newly produced T cells.

The sequence derives from a male patient younger than 18 who had a stem cell transplant for acute lymphoblastic leukemia, so the T cells may come from the graft donor. Sample: PBMCs, mostly from graft donor cells, taken 360 days after TCRalphabeta/CD19-depleted stem cell transplant.

The CDR3 sequence: CASSPGLREFDEQYF. In DNA, the CDR3 is TGTGCCAGCAGCCCGGGCCTGCGGGAATTCGACGAGCAGTACTTC. The rearrangement joins TRBV7-9 to TRBJ2-7, with D possibly matching TRBD2 (6 bases). V shed 5 bases and J shed 5 bases, with 19 bases lying between them. From germline, CDR1 is SEHNR and CDR2 FQNEAQ (reference sequence). The CDR3 sequence is 15 residues long.